The 3 T cell receptor beta chains below come from one sample, sequenced in a study of blood T cell repertoires in COVID-19. Some clones are missing from TCRdb's copy, which holds only in-frame ones; the method was immunoSEQ multiplex PCR. The data contain some 150,000 clones, about 87% of them seen just once; the ten biggest clones take up less than 5%. Sequencing was carried out using peripheral blood. These receptors were taken from a woman in her sixties who had recovered from COVID-19.

V is TRBV29-1 and J is TRBJ2-1, with 7 bases aligning to TRBD1. The germline CDR1 and CDR2 sequences are SQVTM and ANQGSEA. J lost 5 bases, V lost 3 bases, and 1 base had no gene match. The CDR3 length is 12 residues. The CDR3 here is CSVDGQDNEQFF. The CDR3 region has the DNA TGCAGCGTTGACGGACAGGACAATGAGCAGTTCTTC.

V and J are TRBV19 and TRBJ1-2; D is undetermined. Per germline, CDR1 LNHDA and CDR2 SQIVND (reference sequence). The V end lost 5 bases, the J end lost 3 bases, and 16 bases lay between the germline ends. The CDR3 has 15 amino acids. CDR3 DNA sequence: TGTGCCAGTAGTTCCGGTCAGGTGTTCGACTATGGCTACACCTTC. It codes for CASSSGQVFDYGYTF.

The chain is built from TRBV15 and TRBJ2-3; tentatively, D is TRBD1 (5 bases). The CDR3 spans 13 residues. Trimming left V 4 bases short and J 0 bases short, with 5 bases between. Germline loops: CDR1 LNHNV, CDR2 YYDKDF (reference sequence). In nucleotides, the CDR3 is TGTGCCACCAGCACAGGGAGCACAGATACGCAGTATTTT. Its protein product is CATSTGSTDTQYF.